What follows describes a single T cell receptor beta chain. Its cognate antigen is unknown. The method was immunoSEQ multiplex PCR; TCRdb's version includes in-frame clones alone and lacks a portion of them. This sample yields around 190,000 clones, of which about 81% are seen a single time; about 1.2% belongs to the top ten. This specimen belongs to a study of cytomegalovirus exposure and HLA in healthy donors. Study-wide context: Later analysis reported that the approximately 130 validation repertoires shared the platform of the roughly 680 first-cohort repertoires.

V was clipped by 5 bases and J by 6 bases, with 14 bases between them. The CDR3 covers 15 residues. Germline V gene sequence: CDR1 MDHEN, CDR2 SYDVKM. The study, taken as a whole, reports: Accounts indicate the classifier identified cytomegalovirus status with strong specificity and sensitivity. Subsequent analysis revealed that first-cohort TCR clusters tended to co-occur in the roughly 120 validation repertoires.

The chain combines TRBV28 with TRBJ1-6, with a weak D call TRBD1 (6 bases). The sequence was obtained from a woman between 25 and 40 years old in good health and CMV-seronegative. Source material: PBMCs. This CDR3 is CASSTTDSPNSPLHF. The CDR3, as DNA: TGTGCCAGCAGTACAACGGACAGCCCTAATTCACCCCTCCACTTT.